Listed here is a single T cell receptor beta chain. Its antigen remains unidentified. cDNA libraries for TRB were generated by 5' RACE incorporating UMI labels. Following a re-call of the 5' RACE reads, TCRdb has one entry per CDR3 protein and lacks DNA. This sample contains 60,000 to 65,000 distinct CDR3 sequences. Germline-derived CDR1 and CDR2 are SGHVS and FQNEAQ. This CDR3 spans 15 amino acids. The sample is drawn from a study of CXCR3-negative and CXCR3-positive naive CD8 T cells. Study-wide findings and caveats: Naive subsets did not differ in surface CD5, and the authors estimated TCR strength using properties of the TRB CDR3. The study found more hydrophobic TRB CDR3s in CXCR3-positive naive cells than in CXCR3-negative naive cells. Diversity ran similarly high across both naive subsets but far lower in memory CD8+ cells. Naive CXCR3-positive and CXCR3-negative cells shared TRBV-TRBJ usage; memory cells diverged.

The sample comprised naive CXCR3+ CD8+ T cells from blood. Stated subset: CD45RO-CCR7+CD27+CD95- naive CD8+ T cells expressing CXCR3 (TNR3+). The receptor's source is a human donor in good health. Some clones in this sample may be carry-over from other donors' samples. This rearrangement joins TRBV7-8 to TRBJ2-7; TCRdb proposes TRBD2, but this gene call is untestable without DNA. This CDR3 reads CASSLGTSGRIEQYF.